This T cell receptor beta chain was recovered during a study of shared clonotypes between healthy human individuals. Study details: A couple of women and three men aged 18 to 49 served as donors.

The study, taken as a whole, reports: Relative to their counterparts shared across all four donors, non-shared clonotypes exhibited diminished generation probabilities.

In the case of this clone: Its antigen is not identified.

The V gene's germline CDR1 is SNHLY and CDR2 FYNNEI. Trimming cost V 10 bases and J 8 bases, with 25 bases left between them. This CDR3 comprises 15 residues. Clones were sequenced by immunoSEQ multiplex PCR, and TCRdb holds only the in-frame ones, with some missing. The profile covers 1.6 million or so clones, with roughly 96% appearing a single time and 0.95% to 1.5% taken by the ten largest. The V gene is TRBV2, the J gene TRBJ2-3; TRBD2 is a possible D gene (6 bases). The clonotype comes from a man aged 25 to 40 in good health. The specimen was naive CD4+ T cells sorted from blood. The subset denotes: CD45RA+ positively selected. The CDR3 region has the DNA TGTGCCACCTTGGGGAGCGGGCTCAGGTTGGGTACGCAGTATTTT. It encodes CATLGSGLRLGTQYF. The full variable domain, completed using reference TRBV2 and TRBJ2-3, is EPEVTQTPSHQVTQMGQEVILRCVPISNHLYFYWYRQILGQKVEFLVSFYNNEISEKSEIFDDQFSVERPDGSNFTLKIRSTKLEDSAMYFCATLGSGLRLGTQYFGPGTRLTVL.